The 8 T cell receptor beta chains below all came from one sample that was sequenced in a study of technical replicates of blood from several donors. The method was immunoSEQ multiplex PCR; TCRdb's version includes in-frame clones alone and lacks a portion of them. The table lists more than 70,000 clones, around 90% of them singletons, with approximately 0.27% in the top ten. Material for sequencing was T cells isolated from PBMCs. The receptors come from a human donor in good health.

CDR3 bases: TGTGCCAGTTCGAATGAGCGGAATACGCAGTATTTT. This sequence encodes CASSNERNTQYF. The chain is built from TRBV6-5 and TRBJ2-3; a possible D gene is TRBD2 (5 bases). Trimming removed 9 bases at V and 7 bases at J, with 14 bases between. CDR1 is MNHEY, CDR2 SVGAGI, per germline. This CDR3 contains 12 residues.

This clone was detected only once. Here the CDR3 DNA reads TGTGCCAGCAGTTTCAACGCACAGTACGAGCAGTACTTC. This sequence encodes CASSFNAQYEQYF. The chain joins TRBV28 to TRBJ2-7; D call uncertain. With 3 bases removed from V and 4 bases from J, the gap between germline ends came to 10 bases. Germline V CDR1 and CDR2: MDHEN, SYDVKM. The CDR3 covers 13 residues.

The CDR3 loop reads CACSVGDRRKDTQYF. DNA for the CDR3: TGTGCCTGTTCAGTAGGGGACAGGAGGAAAGATACGCAGTATTTT. This chain uses TRBV30 with TRBJ2-3; 8 positions agree with TRBD1. CDR1 GTSNPN and CDR2 SVGIG come from the germline V gene (reference sequence). The CDR3 covers 15 residues. V lost 6 bases and J lost 5; bases outside the gene matches: 13. The variable domain in full, completed from reference TRBV30 and TRBJ2-3, reads SQTIHQWPATLVQPVGSPLSLECTVEGTSNPNLYWYRQAAGRGLQLLFYSVGIGQISSEVPQNLSASRPQDRQFILSSKKLLLSDSGFYLCACSVGDRRKDTQYFGPGTRLTVL.

The V call is TRBV4-1, the J call TRBJ1-2, with a tentative D call TRBD1 (6 bases). This CDR3 has 13 residues. CDR1 and CDR2 (germline): MGHRA, YSYEKL. Trimming removed 1 base from V and 10 bases from J, with 13 bases in between. DNA of the CDR3: TGCGCCAGCAGCCAAGTCACAGGGCCCTTCTACACCTTC. Amino acid sequence: CASSQVTGPFYTF.

The chain is built from TRBV19 and TRBJ2-5; TRBD2 agrees at 11 bases. Per germline, CDR1 LNHDA and CDR2 SQIVND (reference sequence). The trim removed 6 bases at V and 2 bases at J, leaving 11 bases unmatched. This CDR3 is built from 17 residues. The CDR3 reads CASSGTSGPKSQETQYF. The CDR3 nucleotides are TGTGCCAGTAGCGGGACTAGCGGACCTAAGAGTCAAGAGACCCAGTACTTC.

The CDR3 protein is CASSVRREQFF. Here the CDR3 DNA reads TGTGCCAGTAGTGTGCGGCGTGAGCAGTTCTTC. V and J are TRBV28 and TRBJ2-1; D call uncertain. The V gene's germline CDR1 is MDHEN and CDR2 SYDVKM. Trimming took 9 bases from V and 9 from J, leaving 12 bases between them. The CDR3 is 11 residues long.

This clone was detected only a few times. The chain is built from TRBV7-8 and TRBJ2-1; 11 positions agree with TRBD2. Germline V lookup: CDR1 SGHVS, CDR2 FQNEAQ. This CDR3 spans 17 amino acids. The V segment lost 2 bases and the J segment 6 bases; nucleotides outside the gene matches: 9. CDR3 sequence reads: CASSLLAGGPLINEQFF. In DNA, the CDR3 is TGTGCCAGCAGCTTATTAGCGGGAGGGCCGTTGATCAATGAGCAGTTCTTC.

The rearrangement uses TRBV7-2 and TRBJ2-3, with a weak D call TRBD2 (6 bases). Looked up from germline, CDR1 is SGHTA and CDR2 is FQGNSA. The V end lost 5 bases, the J end lost 6 bases, and 18 bases lay between the germline ends. The length of the CDR3 is 15 residues. CDR3 residues: CASSLFSWREDTQYF. CDR3 sequence (DNA): TGTGCCAGCAGCCTATTCAGCTGGAGGGAGGATACGCAGTATTTT.